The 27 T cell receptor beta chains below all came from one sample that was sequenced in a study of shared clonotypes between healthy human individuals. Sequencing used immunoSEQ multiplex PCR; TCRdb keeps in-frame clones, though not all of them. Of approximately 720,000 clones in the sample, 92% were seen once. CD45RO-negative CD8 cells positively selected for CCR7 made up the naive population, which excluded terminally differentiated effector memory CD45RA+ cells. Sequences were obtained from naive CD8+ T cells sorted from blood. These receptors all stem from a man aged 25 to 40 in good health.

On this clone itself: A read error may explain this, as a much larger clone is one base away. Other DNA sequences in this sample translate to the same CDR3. In DNA, the CDR3 is TGTGCCAGCAGTTCTAACAATGAGCAGTTCTTC. Amino acids: CASSSNNEQFF. The rearrangement joins TRBV6-5 to TRBJ2-1, with D uncertain. Trimming removed 4 bases from V and 5 bases from J, with 3 bases in between. CDR1 is MNHEY and CDR2 is SVGAGI in the germline V gene. The CDR3 loop spans 11 amino acids.

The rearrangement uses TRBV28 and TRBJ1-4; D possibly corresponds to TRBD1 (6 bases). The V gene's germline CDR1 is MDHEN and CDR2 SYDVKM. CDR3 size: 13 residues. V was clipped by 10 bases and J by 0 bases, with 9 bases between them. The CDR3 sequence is CATWTATNEKLFF. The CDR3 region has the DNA TGTGCCACTTGGACAGCAACTAATGAAAAACTGTTTTTT.

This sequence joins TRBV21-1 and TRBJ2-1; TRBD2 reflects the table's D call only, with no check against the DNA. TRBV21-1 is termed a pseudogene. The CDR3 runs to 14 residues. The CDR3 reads CASTSGRPWNEQFF. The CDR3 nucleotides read TGTGCCAGCACTAGCGGGAGGCCTTGGAATGAGCAGTTCTTC.

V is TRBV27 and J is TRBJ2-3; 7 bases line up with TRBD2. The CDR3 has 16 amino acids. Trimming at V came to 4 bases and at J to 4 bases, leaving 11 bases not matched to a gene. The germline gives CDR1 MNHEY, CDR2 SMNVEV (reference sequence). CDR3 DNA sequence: TGTGCCAGCAGTTCTAGACGTGGGACTATCTCAGATACGCAGTATTTT. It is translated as CASSSRRGTISDTQYF.

The CDR3 coding sequence is TGCGCCAGCAGTGAGGGGGGGAGCGAGCAGTACTTC. Its translation is CASSEGGSEQYF. J is TRBJ2-7 and V is TRBV10-1; D is possibly TRBD2 (6 bases). The CDR3 has 12 amino acids. Germline loops: CDR1 WNHNN, CDR2 SYGVQD (reference sequence). With 2 bases removed from V and 6 bases from J, the gap between germline ends came to 8 bases.

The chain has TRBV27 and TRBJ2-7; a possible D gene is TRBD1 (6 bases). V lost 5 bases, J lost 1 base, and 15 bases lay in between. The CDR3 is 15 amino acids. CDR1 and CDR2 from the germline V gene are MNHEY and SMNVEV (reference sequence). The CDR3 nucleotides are TGTGCCAGCAGTCCGACCGCCAGGGGTTCCTACGAGCAGTACTTC. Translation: CASSPTARGSYEQYF.

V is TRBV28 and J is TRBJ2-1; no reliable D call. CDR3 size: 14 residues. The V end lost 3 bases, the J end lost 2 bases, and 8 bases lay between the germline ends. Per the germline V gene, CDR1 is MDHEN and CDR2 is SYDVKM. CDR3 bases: TGTGCCAGCAGTTTGGGGTCTCCCTACAATGAGCAGTTCTTC. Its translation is CASSLGSPYNEQFF.

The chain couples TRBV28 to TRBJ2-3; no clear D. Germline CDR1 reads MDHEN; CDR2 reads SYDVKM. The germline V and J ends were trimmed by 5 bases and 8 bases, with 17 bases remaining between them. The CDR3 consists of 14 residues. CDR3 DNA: TGTGCCAGCAGTCGCCGGGCTCAGCTAGTTACGCAGTATTTT. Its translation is CASSRRAQLVTQYF.

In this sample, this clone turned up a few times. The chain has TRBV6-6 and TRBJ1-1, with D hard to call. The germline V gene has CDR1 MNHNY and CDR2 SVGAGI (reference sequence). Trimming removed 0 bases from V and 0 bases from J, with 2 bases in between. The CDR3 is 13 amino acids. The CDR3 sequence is CASSYSLNTEAFF. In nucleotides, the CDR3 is TGTGCCAGCAGTTACTCGCTGAACACTGAAGCTTTCTTT.

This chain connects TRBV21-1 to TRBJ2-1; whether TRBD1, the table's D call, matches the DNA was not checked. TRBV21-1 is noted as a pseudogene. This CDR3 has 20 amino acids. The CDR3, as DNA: TGTGCCAGCAGCAAAGCGGTTCGACAGGACCCTGATCTTTTACTCAATGAGCAGTTCTTC. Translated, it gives CASSKAVRQDPDLLLNEQFF.

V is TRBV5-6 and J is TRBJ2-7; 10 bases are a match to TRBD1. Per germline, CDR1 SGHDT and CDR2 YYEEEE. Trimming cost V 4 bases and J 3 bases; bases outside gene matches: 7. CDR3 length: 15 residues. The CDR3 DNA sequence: TGTGCCAGCAGCCAGTTAGGACAGGGGGACTACGAGCAGTACTTC. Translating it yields CASSQLGQGDYEQYF.

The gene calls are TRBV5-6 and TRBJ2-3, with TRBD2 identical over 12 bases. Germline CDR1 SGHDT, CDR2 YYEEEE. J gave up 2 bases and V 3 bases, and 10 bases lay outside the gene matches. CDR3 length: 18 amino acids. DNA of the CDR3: TGTGCCAGCAGCTCGACGGGGACTAGCGGGTTCTACACAGATACGCAGTATTTT. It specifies CASSSTGTSGFYTDTQYF.

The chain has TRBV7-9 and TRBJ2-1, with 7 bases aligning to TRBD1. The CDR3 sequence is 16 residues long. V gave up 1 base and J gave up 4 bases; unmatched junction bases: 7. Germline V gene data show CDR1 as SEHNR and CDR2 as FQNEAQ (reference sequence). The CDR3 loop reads CASSLGRDRSYNEQFF. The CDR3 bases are TGTGCCAGCAGCTTAGGCCGGGACAGATCTTACAATGAGCAGTTCTTC.

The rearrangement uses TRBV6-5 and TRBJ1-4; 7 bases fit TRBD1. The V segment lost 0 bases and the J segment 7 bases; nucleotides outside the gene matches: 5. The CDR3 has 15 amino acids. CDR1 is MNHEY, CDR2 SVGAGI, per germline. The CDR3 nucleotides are TGTGCCAGCAGTTACTCCGACAGGGAATTTGAAAAACTGTTTTTT. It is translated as CASSYSDREFEKLFF.

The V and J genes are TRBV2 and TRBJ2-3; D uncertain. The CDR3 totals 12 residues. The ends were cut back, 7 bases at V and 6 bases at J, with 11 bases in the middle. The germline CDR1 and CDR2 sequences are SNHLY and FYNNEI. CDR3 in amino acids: CASMTVSDTQYF. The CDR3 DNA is TGTGCCAGCATGACTGTGAGTGATACGCAGTATTTT.

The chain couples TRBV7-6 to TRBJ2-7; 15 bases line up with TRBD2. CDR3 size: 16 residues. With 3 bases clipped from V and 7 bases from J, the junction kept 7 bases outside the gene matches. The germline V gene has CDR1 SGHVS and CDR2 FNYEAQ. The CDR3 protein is CASSFGLAGGPGEQYF. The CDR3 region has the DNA TGTGCCAGCAGCTTTGGACTAGCGGGAGGGCCGGGGGAGCAGTACTTC.

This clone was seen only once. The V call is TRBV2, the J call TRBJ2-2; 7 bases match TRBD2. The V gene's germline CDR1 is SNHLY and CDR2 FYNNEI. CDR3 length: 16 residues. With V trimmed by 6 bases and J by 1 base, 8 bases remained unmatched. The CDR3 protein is CASRKEAGLNTGELFF. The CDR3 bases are TGTGCCAGCAGAAAGGAAGCGGGACTGAACACCGGGGAGCTGTTTTTT.

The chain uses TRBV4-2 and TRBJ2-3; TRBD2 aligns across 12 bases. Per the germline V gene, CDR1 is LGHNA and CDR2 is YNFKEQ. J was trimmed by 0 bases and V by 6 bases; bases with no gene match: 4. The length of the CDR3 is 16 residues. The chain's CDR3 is CASRLGTSGSTDTQYF. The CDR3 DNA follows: TGTGCCAGCAGACTGGGGACTAGCGGGAGCACAGATACGCAGTATTTT.

The CDR3 region has the DNA TGTGCCAGCCGAACGGAGCGGGATTCCAATGAGCAGTTCTTC. It yields the protein CASRTERDSNEQFF. The genes are TRBV5-6 and TRBJ2-1; 7 positions agree with TRBD2. With V trimmed by 7 bases and J by 6 bases, 10 bases remained unmatched. The CDR3 is 14 amino acids. Per the germline V gene, CDR1 is SGHDT and CDR2 is YYEEEE.

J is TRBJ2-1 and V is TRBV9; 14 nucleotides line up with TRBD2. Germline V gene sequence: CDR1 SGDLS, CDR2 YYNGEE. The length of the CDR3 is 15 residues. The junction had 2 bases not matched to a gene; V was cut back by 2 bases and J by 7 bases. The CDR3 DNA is TGTGCCAGCAGCGTTCGACTAGCGGGAGGGAATGAGCAGTTCTTC. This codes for CASSVRLAGGNEQFF.

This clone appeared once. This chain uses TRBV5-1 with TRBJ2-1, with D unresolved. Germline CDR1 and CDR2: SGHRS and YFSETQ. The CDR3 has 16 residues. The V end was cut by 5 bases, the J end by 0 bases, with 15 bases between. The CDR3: CASSLIGGSSYNEQFF. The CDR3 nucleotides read TGCGCCAGCAGTTTGATAGGCGGCAGCTCCTACAATGAGCAGTTCTTC.

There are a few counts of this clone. The CDR3 reads CASSEPILGTENNEQFF. For the CDR3, the DNA is TGTGCCAGCAGTGAACCAATCCTCGGGACTGAGAACAATGAGCAGTTCTTC. J is TRBJ2-1 and V is TRBV2, with D possibly matching TRBD2 (6 bases). Deletions cut 2 bases from V and 5 bases from J, with 19 bases between. The CDR3 runs to 17 residues. The germline V gene has CDR1 SNHLY and CDR2 FYNNEI.

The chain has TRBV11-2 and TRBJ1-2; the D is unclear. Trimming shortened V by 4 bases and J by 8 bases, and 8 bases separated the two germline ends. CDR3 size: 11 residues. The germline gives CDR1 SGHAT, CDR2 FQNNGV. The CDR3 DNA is TGTGCCAGCAGCTCCCATGGGGGCTACACCTTC. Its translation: CASSSHGGYTF. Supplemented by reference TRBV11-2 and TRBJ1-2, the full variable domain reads EAGVAQSPRYKIIEKRQSVAFWCNPISGHATLYWYQQILGQGPKLLIQFQNNGVVDDSQLPKDRFSAERLKGVDSTLKIQPAKLEDSAVYLCASSSHGGYTFGSGTRLTVV.

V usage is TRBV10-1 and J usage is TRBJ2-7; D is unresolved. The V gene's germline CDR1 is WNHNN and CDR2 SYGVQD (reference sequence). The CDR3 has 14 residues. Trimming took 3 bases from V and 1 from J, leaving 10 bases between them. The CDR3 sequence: CASSDPLVSYEQYF. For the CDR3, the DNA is TGCGCCAGCAGTGACCCTTTGGTGTCCTACGAGCAGTACTTC.

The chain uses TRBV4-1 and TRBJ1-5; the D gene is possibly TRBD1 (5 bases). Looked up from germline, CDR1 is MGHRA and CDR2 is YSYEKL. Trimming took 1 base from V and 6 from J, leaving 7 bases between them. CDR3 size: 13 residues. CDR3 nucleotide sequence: TGCGCCAGCAGCCAAGGACAGCTTCAGCCCCAGCATTTT. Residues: CASSQGQLQPQHF.

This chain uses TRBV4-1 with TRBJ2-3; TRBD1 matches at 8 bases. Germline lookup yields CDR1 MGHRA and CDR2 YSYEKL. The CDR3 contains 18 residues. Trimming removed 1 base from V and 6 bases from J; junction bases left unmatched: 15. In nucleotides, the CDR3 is TGCGCCAGCAGCCAAGGAACATCCTCAGGGGGCATTTTGGATACGCAGTATTTT. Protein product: CASSQGTSSGGILDTQYF.

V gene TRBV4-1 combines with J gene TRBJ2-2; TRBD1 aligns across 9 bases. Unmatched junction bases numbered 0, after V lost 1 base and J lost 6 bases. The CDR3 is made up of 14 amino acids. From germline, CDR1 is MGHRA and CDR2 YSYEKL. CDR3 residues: CASSQGTGAGELFF. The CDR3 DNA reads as TGCGCCAGCAGCCAAGGGACAGGGGCCGGGGAGCTGTTTTTT.